This T cell receptor beta chain appears in the sequencing data of a study of blood T cell repertoires in COVID-19. The CDR3 loop spans 13 amino acids. The V gene's germline CDR1 is SEHNR and CDR2 FQNEAQ (reference sequence). Recovery among Cohort 3 donors was established by two negative PCRs, clearance, or symptom resolution. As handled by the study authors: Researchers report that nucleated cell counts were estimated from reference gene primer amplification. TCRdb's table, derived via immunoSEQ multiplex PCR, lists solely in-frame clones and lacks some. V, J and clone size reflect that table, while D and trimming were determined from the DNA. This table has roughly 220,000 clones, around 80% appearing once. To note about this clone: One end of the junction varies from germline; a read error may be responsible.

The gene calls are TRBV7-9 and TRBJ1-2; 7 positions match TRBD1. The sequencing input was PBMCs or T cells enriched from blood (not recorded which). The source is a man aged 35 to 55 who had recovered from COVID-19. The CDR3 DNA sequence: TGTGCCAGCAGCTCCCTGACAGGGAGGCAACCCCGTTTC. It is translated as CASSSLTGRQPRF. Variable domain in full (rest from reference TRBV7-9 and TRBJ1-2): DTGVSQNPRHKITKRGQNVTFRCDPISEHNRLYWYRQTLGQGPEFLTYFQNEAQLEKSRLLSDRFSAERPKGSFSTLEIQRTEQGDSAMYLCASSSLTGRQPRFGSGTRLTVV.